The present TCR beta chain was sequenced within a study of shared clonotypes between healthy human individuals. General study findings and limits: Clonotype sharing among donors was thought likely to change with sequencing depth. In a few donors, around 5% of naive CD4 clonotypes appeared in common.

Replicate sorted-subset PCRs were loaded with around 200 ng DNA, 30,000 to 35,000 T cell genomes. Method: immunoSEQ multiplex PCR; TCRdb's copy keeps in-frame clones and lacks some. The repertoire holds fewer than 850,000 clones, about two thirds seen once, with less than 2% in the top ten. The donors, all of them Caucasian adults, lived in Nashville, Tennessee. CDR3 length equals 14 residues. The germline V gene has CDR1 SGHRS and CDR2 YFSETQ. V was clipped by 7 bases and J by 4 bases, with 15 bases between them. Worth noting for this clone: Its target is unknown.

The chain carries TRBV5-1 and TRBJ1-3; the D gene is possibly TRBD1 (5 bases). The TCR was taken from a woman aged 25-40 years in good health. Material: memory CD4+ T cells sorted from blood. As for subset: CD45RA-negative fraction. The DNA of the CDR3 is TGCGCCAGCGGACCCACCGGGGACGGAAACACCATATATTTT. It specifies CASGPTGDGNTIYF.